A single sample gave rise to the 29 T cell receptor beta chains below, sequenced in a study of response to subunit inactivated influenza vaccine. TCRdb fed the RT-PCR reads into MiXCR, producing one record per CDR3 protein. The table shows just under 550,000 distinct CDR3 sequences, with approximately 22% occurring only once. The sample also formed part of further work on T cells expressing NK-cell markers. According to that study: For TCR beta, cDNA was produced by 5'RACE template switching with UMIs.

The specimen was CD4+ T cells sorted from PBMCs, collected 11 to 12 days after vaccination. The receptors stem from a man in his forties or fifties who received an inactivated influenza vaccine.

A few counts support this clonotype. The chain has TRBV20-1 and TRBJ2-7, with D possibly matching TRBD1 (6 bases). V was clipped by 0 bases and J by 5 bases, with 17 bases between them. Germline CDR1 reads DFQATT; CDR2 reads SNEGSKA (reference sequence). This CDR3 has 15 residues. DNA for the CDR3: TGCAGTGCTAGAGAGTGGGTCAGGGGCTTGGACGAGCAGTACTTC. The encoded protein is CSAREWVRGLDEQYF.

This clonotype was counted a few times. This chain uses TRBV6-2 or TRBV6-3 with TRBJ2-7, with 7 bases fitting TRBD2. CDR3 size: 16 residues. V shed 2 bases, J shed 0 bases, and the junction held 7 bases outside the gene matches. CDR1 is MNHEY and CDR2 is SVGEGT in the germline V gene. As DNA, the CDR3 is TGTGCCAGCAGTTACGCTCTGGCGGGGGACTCCTACGAGCAGTACTTC. Its translation: CASSYALAGDSYEQYF.

The chain uses TRBV3-1 and TRBJ2-3, with a possible D match to TRBD1 (6 bases). V dropped 2 bases and J dropped 2 bases, with 8 bases sitting between them. Germline lookup yields CDR1 LGHDT and CDR2 YNNKEL (reference sequence). The CDR3 has 14 amino acids. CDR3 nucleotides: TGTGCCAGCAGCCAAAACAGGGCCACAGATACGCAGTATTTT. Translated: CASSQNRATDTQYF.

The gene calls are TRBV6-5 and TRBJ1-1; unclear D gene. Per germline, CDR1 MNHEY and CDR2 SVGAGI. V lost 7 bases and J 1 base, leaving 4 bases between the germline ends. The CDR3 runs to 11 residues. Written as DNA, the CDR3 is TGTGCCAGCACAGGGAACACTGAAGCTTTCTTT. This gives the protein CASTGNTEAFF.

Many counts were recorded for this clonotype. This chain joins TRBV12-3 or TRBV12-4 and TRBJ2-2; D is unresolved. The germline V and J ends were trimmed by 3 bases and 6 bases, with 5 bases remaining between them. This CDR3 has 12 residues. The CDR3 coding sequence is TGTGCCAGCAGTTTTAGTGCCGGGGAGCTGTTTTTT. Its protein is CASSFSAGELFF.

The chain has TRBV6-2 or TRBV6-3 and TRBJ2-3; tentatively, D is TRBD2 (6 bases). CDR3 length: 15 amino acids. Germline loops: CDR1 MNHEY, CDR2 SVGEGT. Trimming left V 0 bases short and J 4 bases short, with 11 bases between. The CDR3 DNA sequence: TGTGCCAGCAGTTACTCGCGTGGAGGGGCAGATACGCAGTATTTT. It yields the protein CASSYSRGGADTQYF.

This chain joins TRBV5-1 and TRBJ2-3, with a possible D match to TRBD1 (6 bases). CDR1 and CDR2 from the germline V gene are SGHRS and YFSETQ. V lost 0 bases to trimming and J lost 3 bases, with 14 bases between them. The CDR3 is 16 amino acids. DNA for the CDR3: TGCGCCAGCAGCTTGGGTTTGGGGGCTTCAACAGATACGCAGTATTTT. Its protein is CASSLGLGASTDTQYF.

The chain couples TRBV4-3 to TRBJ2-1; 14 nucleotides line up with TRBD2. Germline assignment: CDR1 LGHNA and CDR2 YSLEER. The CDR3 runs to 15 residues. The junction had 9 bases not matched to a gene; V was cut back by 4 bases and J by 13 bases. As DNA, the CDR3 is TGCGCCAGCAGCCCGAGACTAGCGGGAGGGCTCTATCAGTTCTTC. Its translation is CASSPRLAGGLYQFF.

This clonotype was recorded a few times. The gene calls are TRBV5-1 and TRBJ1-1, with 9 bases matching TRBD1. Germline assignment: CDR1 SGHRS and CDR2 YFSETQ. The V segment lost 4 bases and the J segment 0 bases; nucleotides outside the gene matches: 7. The CDR3 covers 16 residues. The CDR3: CASSMGQGRMNTEAFF. The CDR3 DNA reads as TGCGCCAGCAGCATGGGACAGGGCCGCATGAACACTGAAGCTTTCTTT.

The CDR3 is CSARDPSQGGGTEAFF. DNA for the CDR3: TGCAGTGCTAGAGATCCTTCACAGGGGGGAGGAACTGAAGCTTTCTTT. The V call is TRBV20-1, the J call TRBJ1-1, with 8 bases lining up with TRBD1. The junction had 11 bases not matched to a gene; V was cut back by 0 bases and J by 5 bases. The CDR3 sequence is 16 residues long. Looked up from germline, CDR1 is DFQATT and CDR2 is SNEGSKA (reference sequence).

The rearrangement links TRBV4-1 to TRBJ2-1, with 15 nucleotides matching TRBD2. CDR1 and CDR2 (germline): MGHRA, YSYEKL. The junction had 10 bases not matched to a gene; V was cut back by 3 bases and J by 4 bases. The CDR3 loop spans 19 amino acids. CDR3 sequence (DNA): TGCGCCAGCAGCCATCGGACTAGCGGGAGGGCCGGACTGTACAATGAGCAGTTCTTC. It translates to CASSHRTSGRAGLYNEQFF.

The chain has TRBV20-1 and TRBJ2-1; D unresolved. Trimming took off 5 bases at V and 7 bases at J, with 12 bases between the two ends. Looked up from germline, CDR1 is DFQATT and CDR2 is SNEGSKA (reference sequence). This CDR3 comprises 12 residues. This chain's CDR3 is CSAQTWVNEQFF. For the CDR3, the DNA is TGCAGTGCTCAGACCTGGGTAAATGAGCAGTTCTTC.

This clonotype occurred a few times. CDR3 DNA sequence: TGCAGCGTTGGGGGCCAAAACATTCAGTACTTC. Translated, it gives CSVGGQNIQYF. The chain couples TRBV29-1 to TRBJ2-4, with a weak D call TRBD1 (5 bases). The CDR3 totals 11 residues. Germline CDR1 and CDR2: SQVTM and ANQGSEA. Deletions cut 4 bases from V and 5 bases from J, with 6 bases between.

The chain carries TRBV12-5 and TRBJ1-1, with D uncertain. The V end lost 6 bases, the J end lost 0 bases, and 14 bases lay between the germline ends. The V gene's germline CDR1 is LGHNT and CDR2 FRNRAP. CDR3 length: 15 amino acids. The CDR3 sequence is CASGKDSPLNTEAFF. CDR3 sequence (DNA): TGTGCTAGTGGCAAGGACTCCCCATTGAACACTGAAGCTTTCTTT.

The CDR3 nucleotides read TGCAGCGTTGAAGAAGGGCGGGTGCAGTACTTC. This codes for CSVEEGRVQYF. The chain is built from TRBV29-1 and TRBJ2-7; possible D gene TRBD2, 5 bases. There are 11 residues in the CDR3. V was shortened by 0 bases and J by 9 bases, with 9 bases between the two germline ends. Germline V gene data show CDR1 as SQVTM and CDR2 as ANQGSEA.

There are a few counts of this clonotype. V usage is TRBV7-3 and J usage is TRBJ2-7; maybe TRBD1 (8 bases). The CDR3 has 18 amino acids. Deletions cut 1 base from V and 0 bases from J, with 19 bases between. In germline, CDR1 is SGHTA, CDR2 FQGTGA. This chain's CDR3 is CASSLMAGDRTHSYEQYF. The CDR3 DNA is TGTGCCAGCAGCTTAATGGCGGGGGACAGGACACACTCCTACGAGCAGTACTTC.

Turning to this clonotype: The junction departs from germline at one end; a sequencing error may be responsible. The chain links TRBV7-2 to TRBJ2-7; a possible D gene is TRBD2 (7 bases). Germline-derived CDR1 and CDR2 are SGHTA and FQGNSA. This CDR3 spans 16 amino acids. The CDR3 nucleotides are TGTGCCAGCAGCTTAAGTGGGGGGGCAGACTCCCACGAGCAGTACTTC. Protein: CASSLSGGADSHEQYF.

The chain is built from TRBV12-3 or TRBV12-4 and TRBJ2-1, with 8 bases that match TRBD1. Trimming removed 6 bases from V and 8 bases from J; junction bases left unmatched: 6. The CDR3 is made up of 13 amino acids. CDR3 sequence reads: CASSWTGQDEQFF. For the CDR3, the DNA is TGTGCCAGCAGCTGGACAGGGCAGGATGAGCAGTTCTTC.

This clonotype has only a few counts. V and J are TRBV7-2 and TRBJ1-6, with D tentatively TRBD1 (5 bases). The CDR3 is 12 amino acids. The V gene's germline CDR1 is SGHTA and CDR2 FQGNSA. With 3 bases removed from V and 10 bases from J, the gap between germline ends came to 7 bases. The CDR3 DNA follows: TGTGCCAGCAGCTTCAGGGAATCACCCCTCCACTTT. This gives the protein CASSFRESPLHF.

This chain uses TRBV19 with TRBJ2-2, with 8 positions matching TRBD1. This CDR3 region has 16 residues. The ends lost 1 base at V and 4 bases at J; junction bases unmatched: 5. CDR1 is LNHDA and CDR2 is SQIVND in the germline V gene (reference sequence). CDR3 residues: CASSIVVGQGTGELFF. The CDR3, as DNA: TGTGCCAGTAGTATAGTAGTAGGACAGGGCACCGGGGAGCTGTTTTTT.

The chain links TRBV20-1 to TRBJ1-6, with D unresolved. Germline CDR1 reads DFQATT; CDR2 reads SNEGSKA (reference sequence). The CDR3 has 15 residues. The germline V and J ends were trimmed by 4 bases and 5 bases, with 15 bases remaining between them. In DNA form, the CDR3 reads TGCAGTGCTAAAGTACCCGGGCGAAATAATTCACCCCTCCACTTT. Amino acid sequence: CSAKVPGRNNSPLHF.

This clonotype has more than one count but fewer than ten. The J gene is TRBJ2-7, the V gene TRBV30; no clear D. V was trimmed by 0 bases and J by 6 bases, leaving 12 bases between them. The length of the CDR3 is 13 residues. Germline V CDR1 and CDR2: GTSNPN, SVGIG (reference sequence). The CDR3: CAWSVGQVGEQYF. In nucleotides, the CDR3 is TGTGCCTGGAGTGTTGGCCAAGTGGGCGAGCAGTACTTC.

Many counts were recorded for this clonotype. The V call is TRBV20-1, the J call TRBJ1-1; D might be TRBD1 (5 bases). Trimming took off 1 base at V and 4 bases at J, with 13 bases between the two ends. The CDR3 runs to 14 residues. Germline CDR1 reads DFQATT; CDR2 reads SNEGSKA (reference sequence). The CDR3 DNA sequence: TGCAGTGCTAGAGTCGGGGGGGGTGCCACTGAAGCTTTCTTT. It yields the protein CSARVGGGATEAFF.

The rearrangement uses TRBV7-3 and TRBJ2-3, with TRBD2 as a possible D gene (6 bases). This CDR3 contains 15 residues. Between the trimmed V and J ends, which lost 5 bases and 0 bases, there was a span of 12 bases. The germline V gene has CDR1 SGHTA and CDR2 FQGTGA. The CDR3 region has the DNA TGTGCCAGCAGCCAGAGTGCGGGGAGCACAGATACGCAGTATTTT. Protein sequence: CASSQSAGSTDTQYF.

This chain links TRBV19 with TRBJ2-5; D is tentatively TRBD1 or TRBD2 (5 bases each). This CDR3 has 17 amino acids. Deletions cut 5 bases from V and 5 bases from J, with 24 bases between. Germline V gene data show CDR1 as LNHDA and CDR2 as SQIVND (reference sequence). The DNA of the CDR3 is TGTGCCAGTAGTCCGACTTCCGGGACCGAAGGTCGGGAGACCCAGTACTTC. This sequence encodes CASSPTSGTEGRETQYF.

The chain employs TRBV30 and TRBJ1-3; 7 bases are a match to TRBD1. The V and J ends lost 0 bases and 6 bases, in that order; junction bases with no gene match: 2. The CDR3 is 13 residues long. The germline gives CDR1 GTSNPN, CDR2 SVGIG (reference sequence). In DNA form, the CDR3 reads TGTGCCTGGAGTGTAAGGGGGCAAAACACCATATATTTT. Translating it yields CAWSVRGQNTIYF.

The rearrangement uses TRBV29-1 and TRBJ2-7; 7 nucleotides match TRBD2. V lost 4 bases to trimming and J lost 2 bases; unmatched junction nucleotides: 5. The CDR3 runs to 13 residues. CDR1 SQVTM and CDR2 ANQGSEA come from the germline V gene. In nucleotides, the CDR3 is TGCAGCGTTGTCCCCGGGGGGACCTACGAGCAGTACTTC. Protein: CSVVPGGTYEQYF.

The rearrangement uses TRBV11-2 and TRBJ1-1; the D is unclear. In germline, CDR1 is SGHAT, CDR2 FQNNGV. Between the trimmed V and J ends, which lost 0 bases and 10 bases, there was a span of 6 bases. The CDR3 is 11 residues long. The CDR3 DNA reads TGTGCCAGCAGCTTAGATAGCGTAGCTTTCTTT. Its protein is CASSLDSVAFF.

This clonotype was recorded a few times. The V and J genes are TRBV4-2 and TRBJ2-2; 7 bases fit TRBD1. J gave up 3 bases and V 3 bases, and 4 bases lay outside the gene matches. The CDR3 extends over 15 amino acids. Germline loops: CDR1 LGHNA, CDR2 YNFKEQ. CDR3 nucleotide sequence: TGTGCCAGCAGCCATAACAGGGGCGACACCGGGGAGCTGTTTTTT. Its protein is CASSHNRGDTGELFF.